This T cell receptor beta chain was identified during a study of monozygotic twins with inflammatory bowel disease. Germline loops: CDR1 SGHRS, CDR2 YFSETQ. CDR3 length equals 19 residues. Per donor there was one draw, yielding a blood sample of under 3 ml. Researchers isolated total RNA from whole blood without sorting T cells. A remark on this clonotype: Its antigen is unidentified.

Reanalyzing the 5' RACE reads, TCRdb keeps one entry per CDR3 protein, without DNA. This listing includes about 440,000 distinct CDR3 sequences. Study-wide points: A reduction in TCRbeta diversity (inverse Simpson) was seen in IBD patients relative to healthy co-twins. Patients got different immunosuppressive treatments, which may have made their repertoires more variable.

This TCR was sampled from a human donor with ulcerative colitis or Crohn's disease, or a healthy co-twin of an affected twin (not recorded which). The specimen was blood. The chain uses TRBV5-1 and TRBJ2-3; without DNA, the TCRdb call of TRBD2 cannot be checked. CDR3 amino acids: CASSLAVASGGQWSDTQYF.